This T cell receptor beta chain was recorded in a study of T-cell memory formation after mild COVID-19. Study at large: Largely donor-specific TCR clusters were found.

Findings of the study overall: Most CD4+ clones that shrank were in CM and EM, while CD8+ ones turned up in EMRA.

TCRdb used MiXCR to reprocess the 5' RACE reads, holding one entry per CDR3 protein. The sample lists 250,000 or so distinct CDR3 sequences, more than 15% occurring once. A remark on this clonotype: Its antigen is as yet unknown.

The CDR3 consists of 16 residues. CDR1 is SGHTA, CDR2 FQGNSA, per germline. With 1 base clipped from V and 6 bases from J, the junction kept 9 bases outside the gene matches. The clonotype was recovered from a man aged 18 to 29 who had mild COVID-19 (a few samples of this study predate the infection). Cell type and time point are not known. The chain has TRBV7-2 and TRBJ2-3; 8 nucleotides agree with TRBD2. Material for sequencing was PBMCs or a T cell subset sorted from them (not recorded which). The CDR3 region is CASSLVAGRSEDTQYF. CDR3 DNA: TGTGCCAGCAGCTTAGTAGCGGGGAGAAGTGAGGATACGCAGTATTTT.